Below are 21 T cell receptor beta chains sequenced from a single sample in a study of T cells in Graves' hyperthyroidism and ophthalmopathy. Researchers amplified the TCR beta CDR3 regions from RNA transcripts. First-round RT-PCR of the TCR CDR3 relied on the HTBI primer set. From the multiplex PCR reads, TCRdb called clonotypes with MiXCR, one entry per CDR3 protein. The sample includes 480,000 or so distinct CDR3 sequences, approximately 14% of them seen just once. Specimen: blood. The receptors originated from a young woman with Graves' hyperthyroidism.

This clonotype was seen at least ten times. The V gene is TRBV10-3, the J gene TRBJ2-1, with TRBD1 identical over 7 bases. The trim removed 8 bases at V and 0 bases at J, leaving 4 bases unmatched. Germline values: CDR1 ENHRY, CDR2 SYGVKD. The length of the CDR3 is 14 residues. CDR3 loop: CAIGQVSSYNEQFF. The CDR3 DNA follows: TGTGCCATCGGACAGGTTAGCTCCTACAATGAGCAGTTCTTC.

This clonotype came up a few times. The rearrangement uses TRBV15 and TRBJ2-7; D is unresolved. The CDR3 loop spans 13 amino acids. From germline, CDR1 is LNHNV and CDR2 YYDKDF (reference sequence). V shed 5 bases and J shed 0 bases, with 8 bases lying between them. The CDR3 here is CATSAATSYEQYF. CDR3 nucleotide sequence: TGTGCCACCAGCGCGGCAACCTCCTACGAGCAGTACTTC.

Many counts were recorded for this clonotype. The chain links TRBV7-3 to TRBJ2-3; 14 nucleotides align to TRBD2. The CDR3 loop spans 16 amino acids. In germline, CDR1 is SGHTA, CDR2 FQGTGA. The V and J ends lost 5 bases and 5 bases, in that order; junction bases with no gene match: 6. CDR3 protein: CASSRGLAGERDTQYF. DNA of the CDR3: TGTGCCAGCAGCCGGGGACTAGCGGGAGAACGAGATACGCAGTATTTT.

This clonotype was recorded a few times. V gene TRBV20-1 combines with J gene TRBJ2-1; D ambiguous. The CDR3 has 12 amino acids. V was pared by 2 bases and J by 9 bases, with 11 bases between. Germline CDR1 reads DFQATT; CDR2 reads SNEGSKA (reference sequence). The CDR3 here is CSARPGRGEQFF. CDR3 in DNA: TGCAGTGCTAGACCCGGACGTGGTGAGCAGTTCTTC.

The DNA of the CDR3 is TGTGCCAGCAGAAACGGGCCCGGGACGGGTACGCAGTATTTT. As protein: CASRNGPGTGTQYF. The chain joins TRBV6-1 to TRBJ2-3; the D call may be TRBD1 or TRBD2 (5 bases each). This CDR3 spans 14 amino acids. Trimming removed 6 bases at V and 8 bases at J, with 18 bases between. Germline lookup yields CDR1 MNHNS and CDR2 SASEGT.

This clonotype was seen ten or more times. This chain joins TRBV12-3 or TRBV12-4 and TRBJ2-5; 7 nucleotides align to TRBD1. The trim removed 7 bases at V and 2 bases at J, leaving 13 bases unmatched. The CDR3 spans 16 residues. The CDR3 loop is CASKAGGWPFQETQYF. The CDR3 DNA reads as TGTGCCAGCAAGGCAGGGGGATGGCCCTTTCAAGAGACCCAGTACTTC.

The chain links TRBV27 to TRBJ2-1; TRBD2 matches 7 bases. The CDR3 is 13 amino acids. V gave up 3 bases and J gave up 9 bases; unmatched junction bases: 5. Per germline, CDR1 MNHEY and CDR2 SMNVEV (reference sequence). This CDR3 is CASSFSGQREQFF. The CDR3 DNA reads TGTGCCAGCAGTTTTAGCGGGCAGCGTGAGCAGTTCTTC.

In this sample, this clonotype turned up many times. The CDR3 DNA follows: TGTGCCAGTAGCAGGGACAGGGGCGGCGAGACCCAGTACTTC. Its translation is CASSRDRGGETQYF. V is TRBV19 and J is TRBJ2-5, with 10 positions matching TRBD1. J gave up 5 bases and V 6 bases, and 6 bases lay outside the gene matches. The germline gives CDR1 LNHDA, CDR2 SQIVND (reference sequence). CDR3 length: 14 residues.

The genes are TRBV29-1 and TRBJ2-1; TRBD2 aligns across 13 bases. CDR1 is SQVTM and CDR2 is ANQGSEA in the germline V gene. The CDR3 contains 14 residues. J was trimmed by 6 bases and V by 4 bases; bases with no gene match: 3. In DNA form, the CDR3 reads TGCAGCGTTGGGACTAGCGGGGGTCTCAATGAGCAGTTCTTC. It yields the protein CSVGTSGGLNEQFF.

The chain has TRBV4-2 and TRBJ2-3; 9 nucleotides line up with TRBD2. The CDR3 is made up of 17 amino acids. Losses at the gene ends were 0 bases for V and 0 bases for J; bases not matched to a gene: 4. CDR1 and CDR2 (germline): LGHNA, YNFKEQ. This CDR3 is CASSQEALAGSTDTQYF. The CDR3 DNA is TGTGCCAGCAGCCAAGAGGCCCTAGCGGGGAGCACAGATACGCAGTATTTT.

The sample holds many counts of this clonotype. The CDR3 sequence: CASSTPGRSYEQYF. In DNA form, the CDR3 reads TGTGCCAGCAGTACCCCGGGACGGAGTTACGAGCAGTACTTC. This sequence joins TRBV28 and TRBJ2-7; the D gene could be TRBD1 or TRBD2 (5 bases each). Germline loops: CDR1 MDHEN, CDR2 SYDVKM. Trimming shortened V by 5 bases and J by 4 bases, and 15 bases separated the two germline ends. This CDR3 is built from 14 residues.

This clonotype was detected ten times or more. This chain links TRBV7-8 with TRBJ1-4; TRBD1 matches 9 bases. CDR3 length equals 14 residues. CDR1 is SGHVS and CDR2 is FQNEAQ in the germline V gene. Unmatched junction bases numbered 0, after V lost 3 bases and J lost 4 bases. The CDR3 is CASSLGQGNEKLFF. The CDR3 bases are TGTGCCAGCAGCTTGGGACAGGGTAATGAAAAACTGTTTTTT.

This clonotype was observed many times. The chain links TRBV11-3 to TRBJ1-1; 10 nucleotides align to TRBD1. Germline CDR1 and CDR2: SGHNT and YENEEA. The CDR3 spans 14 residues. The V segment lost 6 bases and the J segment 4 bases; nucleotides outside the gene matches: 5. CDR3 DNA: TGTGCCAGCAGTTCGGGACAGGGGAGCACTGAAGCTTTCTTT. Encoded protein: CASSSGQGSTEAFF.

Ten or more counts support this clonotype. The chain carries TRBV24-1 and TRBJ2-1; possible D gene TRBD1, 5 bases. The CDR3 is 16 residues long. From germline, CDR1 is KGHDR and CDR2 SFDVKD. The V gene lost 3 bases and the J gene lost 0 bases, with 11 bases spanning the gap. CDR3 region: CATSDETASSYNEQFF. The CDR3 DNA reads TGTGCCACCAGTGATGAGACAGCGAGCTCCTACAATGAGCAGTTCTTC.

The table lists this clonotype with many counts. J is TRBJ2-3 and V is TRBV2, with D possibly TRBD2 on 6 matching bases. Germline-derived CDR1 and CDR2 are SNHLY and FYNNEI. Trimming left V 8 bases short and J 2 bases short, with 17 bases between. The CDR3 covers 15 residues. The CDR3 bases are TGTGCCAGCGCCCCCTCGCCGCGGGACACAGATACGCAGTATTTT. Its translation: CASAPSPRDTDTQYF.

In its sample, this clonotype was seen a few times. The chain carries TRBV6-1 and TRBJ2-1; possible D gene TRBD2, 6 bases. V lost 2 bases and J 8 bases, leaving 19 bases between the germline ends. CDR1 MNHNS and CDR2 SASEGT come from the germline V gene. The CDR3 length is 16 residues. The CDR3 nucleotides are TGTGCCAGCAGTGAACGTTCCGGGGGAGTCGGCTATGAGCAGTTCTTC. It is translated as CASSERSGGVGYEQFF.

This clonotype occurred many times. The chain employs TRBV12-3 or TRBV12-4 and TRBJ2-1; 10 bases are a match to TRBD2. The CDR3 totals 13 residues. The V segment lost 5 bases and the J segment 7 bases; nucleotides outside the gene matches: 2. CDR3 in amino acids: CASSMTSGNEQFF. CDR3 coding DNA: TGTGCCAGCAGTATGACTAGCGGGAATGAGCAGTTCTTC.

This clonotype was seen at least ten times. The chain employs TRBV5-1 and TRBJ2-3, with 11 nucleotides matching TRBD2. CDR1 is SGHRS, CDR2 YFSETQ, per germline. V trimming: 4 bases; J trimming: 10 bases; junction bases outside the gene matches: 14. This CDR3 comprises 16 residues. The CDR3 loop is CASSAKVAGGAAAQYF. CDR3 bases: TGCGCCAGCAGCGCGAAGGTAGCGGGAGGGGCTGCGGCGCAGTATTTT.

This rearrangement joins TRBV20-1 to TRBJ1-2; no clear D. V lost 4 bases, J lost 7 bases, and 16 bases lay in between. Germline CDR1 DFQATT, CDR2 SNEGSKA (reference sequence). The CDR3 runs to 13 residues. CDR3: CSATAPSFTGYTF. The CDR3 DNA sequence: TGCAGTGCTACCGCCCCTTCTTTCACTGGCTACACCTTC.

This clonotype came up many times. In DNA, the CDR3 is TGTGCCAGCAGCTTGGTTAGTACCAGGAAGCAGTTCTTC. Translating it yields CASSLVSTRKQFF. V is TRBV5-8 and J is TRBJ2-1; D is uncertain. Germline V gene lookup returns CDR1 SGHTS and CDR2 YDEGEE. V lost 0 bases and J 11 bases, leaving 12 bases between the germline ends. The CDR3 extends over 13 amino acids.

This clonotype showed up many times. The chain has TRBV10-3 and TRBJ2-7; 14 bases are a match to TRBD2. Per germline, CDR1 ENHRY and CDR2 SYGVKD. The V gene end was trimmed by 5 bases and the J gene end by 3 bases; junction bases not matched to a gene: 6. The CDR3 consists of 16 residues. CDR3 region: CAISTGLAGGNYEQYF. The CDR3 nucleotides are TGTGCCATCAGTACCGGACTAGCGGGAGGTAACTACGAGCAGTACTTC.